The next 9 T cell receptor beta chains were all read from a single sample in a study of cytomegalovirus exposure and HLA in healthy donors. Only in-frame clones appear in the TCRdb table, and some are missing; sequencing was by immunoSEQ multiplex PCR. The data hold around 220,000 clones, with over 80% observed a single time. The source material was PBMCs. Every receptor here comes from a woman aged 25 to 39 in good health and CMV-seropositive.

V is TRBV27 and J is TRBJ1-1, with D possibly being TRBD1 (6 bases). Trimming pared 7 bases from V and 0 bases from J, leaving 27 bases between. The CDR3 loop spans 19 amino acids. The germline V gene encodes CDR1 MNHEY and CDR2 SMNVEV (reference sequence). The DNA of the CDR3 is TGTGCCAGCAAATCCGCTGAACAGGGTTTTTTCGAAGTGAACACTGAAGCTTTCTTT. It translates to CASKSAEQGFFEVNTEAFF.

The rearrangement links TRBV4-3 to TRBJ2-3; possible D gene TRBD2, 6 bases. The germline CDR1 and CDR2 sequences are LGHNA and YSLEER. V was shortened by 0 bases and J by 2 bases, with 15 bases between the two germline ends. The CDR3 has 17 residues. The chain's CDR3 is CASSQEAAGRPTDTQYF. The DNA for the CDR3 is TGCGCCAGCAGCCAAGAAGCGGCGGGGCGGCCCACAGATACGCAGTATTTT.

The chain employs TRBV30 and TRBJ1-1; D may be TRBD1 (6 bases). The CDR3 has 13 residues. Germline V gene data show CDR1 as GTSNPN and CDR2 as SVGIG (reference sequence). The germline V and J ends were trimmed by 5 bases and 4 bases, with 14 bases remaining between them. The CDR3 DNA sequence: TGTGCCTGGTCCTGGGGGCCGGGCACTGAAGCTTTCTTT. Protein: CAWSWGPGTEAFF.

The chain carries TRBV4-1 and TRBJ1-1; D unclear. The CDR3 is made up of 15 amino acids. The V and J ends lost 0 bases and 1 base respectively, with 9 bases between them. Germline V lookup: CDR1 MGHRA, CDR2 YSYEKL. The CDR3 is CASSQELGTNTEAFF. As DNA, the CDR3 is TGCGCCAGCAGCCAAGAACTGGGAACGAACACTGAAGCTTTCTTT.

The chain combines TRBV7-9 with TRBJ2-5, with no clear D. CDR3 length: 11 amino acids. V shed 4 bases and J shed 2 bases, with 2 bases lying between them. CDR1 is SEHNR and CDR2 is FQNEAQ in the germline V gene (reference sequence). The CDR3 reads CASSSQETQYF. DNA of the CDR3: TGTGCCAGCAGCTCGCAAGAGACCCAGTACTTC.

The V call is TRBV19, the J call TRBJ1-5; 7 bases match TRBD1. Per germline, CDR1 LNHDA and CDR2 SQIVND (reference sequence). Losses at the gene ends were 1 base for V and 13 bases for J; bases not matched to a gene: 7. The CDR3 is 13 amino acids. CDR3 amino acids: CASSIVIDRAQHF. The CDR3 DNA is TGTGCCAGTAGTATAGTCATCGACAGGGCTCAGCATTTT.

The chain joins TRBV28 to TRBJ1-2; D not certain. CDR3 length: 15 amino acids. CDR1 and CDR2 from the germline V gene are MDHEN and SYDVKM. V dropped 4 bases and J dropped 7 bases, with 19 bases sitting between them. CDR3 in DNA: TGTGCCAGCAGTTACGACACACTTGGGGTAACTGGCTACACCTTC. Protein product: CASSYDTLGVTGYTF.

The rearrangement uses TRBV6-1 and TRBJ1-2; D not certain. The CDR3 consists of 14 residues. Germline V gene sequence: CDR1 MNHNS, CDR2 SASEGT. Trimming took 5 bases from V and 0 from J, leaving 10 bases between them. The CDR3 nucleotides read TGTGCCAGCAGTTCGCGTACACCTAACTATGGCTACACCTTC. Its protein product is CASSSRTPNYGYTF.

The rearrangement links TRBV7-9 to TRBJ1-2; 7 nucleotides match TRBD1. CDR3 length equals 15 residues. Unmatched junction bases numbered 6, after V lost 1 base and J lost 4 bases. The germline V gene has CDR1 SEHNR and CDR2 FQNEAQ (reference sequence). CDR3 DNA: TGTGCCAGCAGCTTAGATAGGGGACAGTTCTATGGCTACACCTTC. Residues: CASSLDRGQFYGYTF.